Listed here is a single T cell receptor (beta chain). Its specificity is not known. The data were obtained in a study of T-cell memory formation after mild COVID-19. Background on the study: The TCR clusters were mostly specific to one donor. Study findings and constraints: Cross-reactive memory apparently joined, as some responding clones appeared in pre-infection memory. CD4+ clones that contracted lay mainly in CM and EM; CD8+ ones lay in EMRA.

The CDR3 contains 14 residues. V dropped 6 bases and J dropped 6 bases, with 16 bases sitting between them. From 5'RACE with constant-segment primers came TCR alpha and TCR beta cDNA libraries that carried sample barcodes and UMIs. A single record per CDR3 protein comes from TCRdb applying MiXCR to the 5' RACE reads. The table shows under 650,000 distinct CDR3 sequences, with more than 15% occurring only once. The sequence was collected from an adult woman who had mild COVID-19 (a few samples of this study predate the infection). Cell type and time point are not known. Material for sequencing was PBMCs or a T cell subset sorted from them (not recorded which). This chain joins TRBV12-3 or TRBV12-4 and TRBJ2-3; perhaps TRBD2 as D (7 bases). CDR3 sequence: CASSRDTGGDTQYF. CDR3 coding DNA: TGTGCCAGCAGCAGGGACACCGGGGGGGATACGCAGTATTTT.